Listed here is a single T cell receptor beta chain. This sample is drawn from a study of cytomegalovirus exposure and HLA in healthy donors. CDR1 MDHEN and CDR2 SYDVKM come from the germline V gene. CDR3 length: 12 amino acids. V was cut by 5 bases and J by 8 bases, with 12 bases left in between. The PCR contained 60 Vbeta and 13 Jbeta primers. Assay: immunoSEQ multiplex PCR; the TCRdb copy retains only in-frame clones and omits some. The sample lists 130,000 to 150,000 clones, 60% to 80% occurring once. Sequenced material: PBMCs. The sequence came from a woman aged 40 to 50 in good health and CMV-seropositive. This chain joins TRBV28 and TRBJ1-2, with D possibly matching TRBD1 (5 bases). As DNA, the CDR3 is TGTGCCAGCAGTGACAGATTCGGCGGCTACACCTTC. It is translated as CASSDRFGGYTF.